The rows below give T cell receptor beta chains drawn from one sample of a study of post-analysis software for immune sequencing data. TCRdb re-derived calls from the PCR reads in MiXCR, one entry per CDR3 protein. Found here are about 760,000 distinct CDR3 sequences, around 27% of them singletons; the top ten hold around 0.6%. The source material was blood. These receptors were taken from a girl aged 10 to 17 with multiple sclerosis. The CDR3 runs from the conserved cysteine through the conserved F or W. The D gene is left open where the match is weak. Clone size is given for some rows only: seen once, a few or many times, or a class if the clone is expanded.

>NA|TRBJ2-7|TRBV2|TRBD2
TGTGCCAGCAGCGTGCAGGGTGGACTAGCGGGAGTCGAGCAGTACTTC
CASSVQGGLAGVEQYF
>NA|TRBJ2-7|TRBV20-1|NA
TGCAGTGCTGGGGGGAGGCCTGACCTAACCTACGAGCAGTACTTC
CSAGGRPDLTYEQYF
>NA|TRBJ2-1|TRBV24-1|TRBD1
TGTGCCACCAGTGAACCGGGACAGGGCCCCCCGGAGTTCTTC
CATSEPGQGPPEFF
>NA|TRBJ2-5|TRBV7-8|NA
TGTGCCAGCAGCTTAGCGCAGGGGTCCCAAGAGACCCAGTACTTC
CASSLAQGSQETQYF
>NA|TRBJ2-1|TRBV6-5|NA
TGTGCCAGCAGCCCCAGGGGAACGAAGGCCCCTCGATCTCAGTTCTTC
CASSPRGTKAPRSQFF
>NA|TRBJ2-3|TRBV4-1|NA
TGCGCCAGCAGCCAAGAGTGGGCGGACCCTAGCACAGATACGCAGTATTTT
CASSQEWADPSTDTQYF
>NA|TRBJ2-5|TRBV20-1|TRBD1
TGCAGTGCGGAAATCAGGGGGCGCTCGGAGACCCAGTACTTC
CSAEIRGRSETQYF
>NA|TRBJ1-1|TRBV7-9|TRBD1
TGTGCCAGCAGCAACCGGGGCAGGGGGGACACTGAAGCTTTCTTT
CASSNRGRGDTEAFF
>NA|TRBJ1-2|TRBV29-1|TRBD1
TGCAGCCTGACAGGGGGCCAGGGCTACACCTTC
CSLTGGQGYTF
>few|TRBJ2-7|TRBV11-2|TRBD1
TGTGCCAGCAGCTTTGAATTTGACAGGGCCTACGAGCAGTACTTC
CASSFEFDRAYEQYF
>NA|TRBJ1-1|TRBV5-1|TRBD1
TGCGCCAGCAGCCTTTCGGACAGGTCGAACACTGAAGCTTTCTTT
CASSLSDRSNTEAFF
>few|TRBJ1-1|TRBV6-5|NA
TGTGCCAGCAGTCGAGGCAGGCACACTGAAGCTTTCTTT
CASSRGRHTEAFF
>once|TRBJ2-1|TRBV6-1|NA
TGTGCCAGCAGCGCCATCCCCATCAATGAGCAGTTCTTC
CASSAIPINEQFF
>few|TRBJ2-5|TRBV3-1|NA
TGTGCCAGCAGCCAAATCGGGGAGACCCAGTACTTC
CASSQIGETQYF
>few|TRBJ2-2|TRBV20-1|TRBD1
TGCAGTGTAACCTCCTCCGGGACAGGGACCGGGGAGCTGTTTTTT
CSVTSSGTGTGELFF
>NA|TRBJ2-7|TRBV6-1|NA
TGTGCCAGCAGCTTACCGGGACGCCACGAGCAGTACTTC
CASSLPGRHEQYF